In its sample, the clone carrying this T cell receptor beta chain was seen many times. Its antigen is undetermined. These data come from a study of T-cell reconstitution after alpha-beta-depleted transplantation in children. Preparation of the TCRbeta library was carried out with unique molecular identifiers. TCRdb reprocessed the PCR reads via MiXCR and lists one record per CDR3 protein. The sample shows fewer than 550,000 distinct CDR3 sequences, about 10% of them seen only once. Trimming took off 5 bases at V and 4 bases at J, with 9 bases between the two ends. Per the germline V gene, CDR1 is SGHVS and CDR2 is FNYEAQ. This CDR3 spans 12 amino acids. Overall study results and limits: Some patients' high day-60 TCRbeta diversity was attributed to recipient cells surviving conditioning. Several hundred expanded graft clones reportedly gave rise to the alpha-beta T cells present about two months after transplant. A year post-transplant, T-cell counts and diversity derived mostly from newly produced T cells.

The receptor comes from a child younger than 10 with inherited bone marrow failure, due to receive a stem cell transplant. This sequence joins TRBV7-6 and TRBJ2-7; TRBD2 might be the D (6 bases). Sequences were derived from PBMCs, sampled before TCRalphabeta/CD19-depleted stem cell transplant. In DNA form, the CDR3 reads TGTGCCAGCAGCGCGGGGAGGTACGAGCAGTACTTC. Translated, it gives CASSAGRYEQYF.